These T cell receptor beta chains were read from a single sample in a study of blood T cell repertoires in COVID-19. Data came from immunoSEQ multiplex PCR; TCRdb stores just in-frame clones and leaves some out. The sample includes approximately 360,000 clones, around nine tenths of them seen just once. The sample taken for sequencing was PBMCs or T cells enriched from blood (not recorded which). These receptors originate from a woman in her 30s with acute COVID-19. The CDR3 runs from the conserved cysteine through the conserved F or W. Each record gives: D gene, J gene, V gene, clone size, CDR3 protein, CDR3 DNA. A D gene is named only where the DNA matches it firmly. Rows give clone size only sometimes, using once, few, many, or a class for an expanded clone.

.,TRBJ2-1,TRBV6-4,.,CASSPQEFNEQFF,TGTGCCAGCAGTCCCCAAGAGTTCAATGAGCAGTTCTTC
.,TRBJ1-2,TRBV18,.,CASSGSLTGITNYGYTF,TGTGCCAGCTCAGGGAGCTTAACAGGGATTACTAACTATGGCTACACCTTC
.,TRBJ1-5,TRBV4-1,.,CASSQDGGSNQPQHF,TGCGCCAGCAGCCAAGATGGGGGGTCAAATCAGCCCCAGCATTTT
TRBD1,TRBJ1-5,TRBV11-2,.,CASSLDRGRFQPQHF,TGTGCCAGCAGCTTAGATAGGGGGCGATTTCAGCCCCAGCATTTT
TRBD1,TRBJ1-2,TRBV6-5,.,CASHLGTAYGYTF,TGTGCCAGCCACCTAGGGACAGCCTATGGCTACACCTTC
.,TRBJ1-4,TRBV19,.,CAQYPHGELFF,TGTGCCCAGTACCCTCATGGTGAACTGTTTTTT
.,TRBJ2-1,TRBV3-1/TRBV3-2,.,CASSLKEYEQFF,TGTGCCAGCAGCTTAAAAGAGTACGAGCAGTTCTTC
TRBD2,TRBJ2-2,TRBV9,.,CASSVVGLAGTGELFF,TGTGCCAGCAGCGTAGTTGGACTAGCGGGTACCGGGGAGCTGTTTTTT
TRBD1,TRBJ1-4,TRBV6-2/TRBV6-3,.,CASSYTGGAGTNEKLFF,TGTGCCAGCAGTTACACAGGGGGCGCCGGAACTAATGAAAAACTGTTTTTT
.,TRBJ2-7,TRBV5-5,.,CASKLKIRDSNYEQYF,TGTGCCAGCAAACTCAAGATCCGGGACTCGAACTACGAGCAGTACTTC
.,TRBJ1-6,TRBV10-3,.,CAISDGINSPLHF,TGTGCCATCAGTGACGGGATAAATTCACCCCTCCACTTT
TRBD1,TRBJ1-1,TRBV20-1,.,CSASGTGGNTEAFF,TGCAGTGCTAGTGGAACAGGGGGCAACACTGAAGCTTTCTTT
.,TRBJ1-6,TRBV4-1,.,CASSQGTGSYNSPLHF,TGCGCCAGCAGCCAAGGTACAGGGTCCTATAATTCACCCCTCCACTTT
.,TRBJ1-1,TRBV21-1,.,CASSKVGLGLETEAFF,TGTGCCAGCAGCAAAGTCGGGTTGGGGCTGGAAACTGAAGCTTTCTTT
.,TRBJ2-1,TRBV25-1,.,CASSGGPNYNEQFF,TGTGCCAGCAGTGGTGGCCCAAACTACAATGAGCAGTTCTTC
TRBD1,TRBJ1-4,TRBV5-1,.,CASSPDLDRGLGEKLFF,TGCGCCAGCAGCCCTGACCTCGACAGGGGGTTAGGGGAAAAACTGTTTTTT
.,TRBJ2-1,TRBV7-9,.,CASSPQGVSPGHEQFF,TGTGCCAGCAGCCCACAAGGGGTGTCCCCCGGGCATGAGCAGTTCTTC
.,TRBJ1-5,TRBV18,once,CASSPSSNQPQHF,TGTGCCAGCTCACCAAGCAGCAATCAGCCCCAGCATTTT
TRBD2,TRBJ2-7,TRBV18,.,CASSAGLAGEEQYF,TGTGCCAGCTCGGCGGGACTAGCGGGGGAAGAGCAGTACTTC
TRBD2,TRBJ2-1,TRBV7-2,.,CASSGGTSSYNEQFF,TGTGCCAGCAGCGGGGGGACTAGTAGCTACAATGAGCAGTTCTTC
TRBD1,TRBJ2-1,TRBV7-3,once,CASSGDRDNEQFF,TGTGCCAGCAGCGGGGACAGAGACAATGAGCAGTTCTTC
.,TRBJ2-2,TRBV10-1,.,CASSEYTLPNTGELFF,TGCGCCAGCAGTGAGTACACATTGCCGAACACCGGGGAGCTGTTTTTT
TRBD1,TRBJ2-5,TRBV15,.,CATSRGTGATTQYF,TGTGCCACCAGCAGAGGGACAGGGGCCACGACCCAGTACTTC
.,TRBJ2-7,TRBV7-2,.,CASSLGAITEQYF,TGTGCCAGCAGCTTAGGGGCAATAACCGAGCAGTACTTC
.,TRBJ1-2,TRBV27,.,CASSFMSRGTNYGYTF,TGTGCCAGCAGTTTTATGTCGCGGGGTACTAACTATGGCTACACCTTC
.,TRBJ2-1,TRBV6-5,.,CASSYSPSLGDEQFF,TGTGCCAGCAGTTACTCGCCATCCCTAGGCGATGAGCAGTTCTTC
.,TRBJ1-3,TRBV5-4,.,CASSSWGAGNTIYF,TGTGCCAGCAGCTCGTGGGGGGCTGGAAACACCATATATTTT
TRBD1,TRBJ1-1,TRBV5-1,.,CASSLGTGPEAFF,TGCGCCAGCAGCTTGGGGACAGGCCCTGAAGCTTTCTTT
.,TRBJ2-7,TRBV7-8,.,CASSLDRDRLSYEQYF,TGTGCCAGCAGCTTAGATCGGGATCGGCTCTCCTACGAGCAGTACTTC
TRBD2,TRBJ2-3,TRBV3-1/TRBV3-2,.,CASSPGPQRGFWGTQYF,TGTGCCAGCAGCCCTGGGCCCCAGCGGGGATTCTGGGGTACGCAGTATTTT
.,TRBJ1-2,TRBV6-5,.,CATLRGGSYTF,TGTGCCACCCTACGAGGGGGAAGCTACACCTTC
.,TRBJ1-2,TRBV5-1,.,CASSLAAGLNYGYTF,TGCGCCAGCAGCTTGGCAGCGGGGTTGAACTATGGCTACACCTTC
.,TRBJ1-2,TRBV7-6,.,CASSLASTVGGYTF,TGTGCCAGCAGCTTAGCGTCGACAGTTGGTGGCTACACCTTC
.,TRBJ2-2,TRBV6-5,.,CATSISGAAGELFF,TGTGCCACCTCGATCTCAGGGGCGGCGGGGGAGCTGTTTTTT
.,TRBJ1-2,TRBV6-1,.,CASSDWSEHYGYTF,TGTGCCAGCAGTGATTGGTCCGAGCACTATGGCTACACCTTC
TRBD2,TRBJ2-7,TRBV7-2,.,CASSQRGGISTYEQYF,TGTGCCAGCAGCCAGCGGGGGGGCATCTCAACCTACGAGCAGTACTTC
.,TRBJ2-7,TRBV6-1,.,CASRALGGATSYEQYF,TGTGCCAGCCGTGCCCTCGGCGGGGCGACCTCCTACGAGCAGTACTTC
.,TRBJ2-7,TRBV9,.,CASSVAPTGAYEQYF,TGTGCCAGCAGCGTAGCCCCGACTGGCGCCTACGAGCAGTACTTC
TRBD2,TRBJ2-3,TRBV5-1,.,CASSLLAGEGFSTDTQYF,TGCGCCAGCAGCTTACTAGCGGGGGAAGGTTTTAGCACAGATACGCAGTATTTT
TRBD1,TRBJ1-4,TRBV30,.,CAWSVQGAYRVYEKLFF,TGTGCCTGGAGTGTACAGGGGGCTTACCGGGTATATGAAAAACTGTTTTTT
TRBD2,TRBJ2-1,TRBV19,.,CASTALAGDYNEQFF,TGTGCCAGTACCGCCCTAGCGGGGGATTACAATGAGCAGTTCTTC
TRBD1,TRBJ1-2,TRBV19,.,CASRGTGLYGYTF,TGTGCCAGTAGAGGGACAGGGCTCTATGGCTACACCTTC
.,TRBJ2-1,TRBV6-2/TRBV6-3,few,CASSHRGANEQFF,TGTGCCAGCAGCCACCGGGGGGCGAATGAGCAGTTCTTC
.,TRBJ2-7,TRBV27,.,CASGETGKGWWSPIEEQYF,TGTGCCAGCGGGGAGACAGGAAAAGGCTGGTGGAGTCCGATCGAAGAGCAGTACTTC
.,TRBJ2-7,TRBV27,.,CASSFGQYSYEQYF,TGTGCCAGCAGTTTTGGGCAGTACTCCTACGAGCAGTACTTC
.,TRBJ1-4,TRBV24-1,.,CATSDARGTNEKLFF,TGTGCCACCAGTGATGCCAGGGGAACTAATGAAAAACTGTTTTTT
TRBD1,TRBJ1-2,TRBV7-9,.,CASSPTGENYGYTF,TGTGCCAGCAGCCCTACAGGGGAAAACTATGGCTACACCTTC
.,TRBJ2-3,TRBV7-8,.,CASSLLLTGPDADTQYF,TGTGCCAGCAGCTTACTTTTAACTGGGCCGGATGCAGATACGCAGTATTTT
TRBD2,TRBJ2-2,TRBV24-1,.,CATSDRGSSLAGKAGELFF,TGTGCCACCAGTGATCGGGGCAGTTCACTAGCGGGGAAGGCCGGGGAGCTGTTTTTT
TRBD1,TRBJ1-2,TRBV11-2,.,CASSLGTDGYTF,TGTGCCAGCAGCCTTGGGACAGATGGCTACACCTTC
.,TRBJ1-3,TRBV9,.,CASSSPTGPSGNTIYF,TGTGCCAGCAGCTCTCCGACAGGACCCTCTGGAAACACCATATATTTT
.,TRBJ2-3,TRBV24-1,.,CATSDLGGTDTQYF,TGTGCCACCAGTGATCTCGGGGGCACAGATACGCAGTATTTT
TRBD1,TRBJ1-3,TRBV27,.,CASRERTRGSTGNTIYF,TGTGCCAGCAGGGAGCGGACCAGGGGGTCGACTGGAAACACCATATATTTT
.,TRBJ2-3,TRBV6-2/TRBV6-3,.,CASSRRDTQYF,TGTGCCAGCAGCCGCCGGGATACGCAGTATTTT
.,TRBJ1-2,TRBV4-3,.,CASSQAQGNYGYTF,TGCGCCAGCAGCCAAGCCCAGGGGAACTATGGCTACACCTTC